This T cell receptor (beta chain) originates from a study of T-cell reconstitution after alpha-beta-depleted transplantation in children. TCRbeta library preparation incorporated unique molecular identifiers. TCRdb reprocessed the PCR reads via MiXCR and lists one record per CDR3 protein. The data show about 540,000 distinct CDR3 sequences, 25% to 30% seen once. CDR3 length: 15 amino acids. Between the trimmed V and J ends, which lost 2 bases and 1 base, there was a span of 13 bases. Germline CDR1 SGHRS, CDR2 YFSETQ. This clonotype was counted between two and nine times. The TCR comes from a boy younger than two with Wiskott-Aldrich syndrome, due to receive a stem cell transplant. The input for sequencing was PBMCs, taken before TCRalphabeta/CD19-depleted stem cell transplant. The chain links TRBV5-1 to TRBJ2-7; TRBD1 or TRBD2 may be the D gene (5 bases each). CDR3: CASSLGWGSSYEQYF. The CDR3 nucleotides are TGCGCCAGCAGCTTAGGCTGGGGGTCGTCCTACGAGCAGTACTTC.